This TCR beta chain derives from a study of blood T cells in healthy people across ages. Alongside a J-beta primer mix, a sample-barcoded 5' primer served in a second PCR lasting about 7 to 11 cycles. TCRdb used MiXCR to reprocess the 5' RACE reads, holding one entry per CDR3 protein. The sample holds roughly 790,000 distinct CDR3 sequences; 40% to 45% are singletons and the top ten take 20% to 25%. Material for sequencing was blood. The TCR comes from a woman between 55 and 75 years old in good health.

The CDR3: CASSLIPGQGDNEQFF. DNA of the CDR3: TGCGCCAGCAGCTTAATTCCGGGACAGGGAGACAATGAGCAGTTCTTC. The chain employs TRBV5-1 and TRBJ2-1; 9 positions agree with TRBD1. J was trimmed by 5 bases and V by 2 bases; bases with no gene match: 8. This CDR3 contains 16 residues. Germline V gives CDR1 SGHRS, CDR2 YFSETQ.